The T cell receptor beta chain under discussion was sequenced for a study of T-cell memory formation after mild COVID-19. Study overall: Largely, TCR clusters stayed within a single donor.

General study points: Clones which contracted sat mainly in CM and EM if CD4+, and in EMRA if CD8+. Pre-infection memory contained some responding clones, which suggested that cross-reactive memory had joined.

MiXCR was run by TCRdb on the 5' RACE reads, yielding one entry per CDR3 protein. Among under 400,000 distinct CDR3 sequences listed, around 27% were seen once. Concerning this clonotype: The antigen is unknown.

The CDR3 extends over 17 amino acids. J was trimmed by 0 bases and V by 0 bases; bases with no gene match: 6. Per the germline V gene, CDR1 is SGHRS and CDR2 is YFSETQ. Sequenced sample: PBMCs or a T cell subset sorted from them (not recorded which). The genes are TRBV5-1 and TRBJ2-1, with TRBD2 matching 7 bases. This clonotype was sampled from an adult woman who had mild COVID-19 (a few samples of this study predate the infection). Cell type and time point are not known. The CDR3 DNA reads as TGCGCCAGCAGCTTGGAGGCAGCGGGGAGCTCCTACAATGAGCAGTTCTTC. Translating gives CASSLEAAGSSYNEQFF.